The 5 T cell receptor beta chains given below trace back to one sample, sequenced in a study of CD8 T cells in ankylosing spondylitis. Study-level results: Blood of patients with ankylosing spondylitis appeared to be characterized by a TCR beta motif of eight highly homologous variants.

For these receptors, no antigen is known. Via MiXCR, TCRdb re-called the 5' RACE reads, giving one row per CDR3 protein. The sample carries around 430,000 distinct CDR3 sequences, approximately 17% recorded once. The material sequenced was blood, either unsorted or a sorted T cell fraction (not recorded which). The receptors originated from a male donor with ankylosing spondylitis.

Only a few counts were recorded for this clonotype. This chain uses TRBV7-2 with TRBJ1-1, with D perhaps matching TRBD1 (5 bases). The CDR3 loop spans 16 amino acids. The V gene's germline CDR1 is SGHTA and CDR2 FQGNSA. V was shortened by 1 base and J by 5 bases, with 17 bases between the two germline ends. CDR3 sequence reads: CASSLDAGRAGTEAFF. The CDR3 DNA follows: TGTGCCAGCAGCTTAGATGCAGGGAGGGCGGGGACTGAAGCTTTCTTT.

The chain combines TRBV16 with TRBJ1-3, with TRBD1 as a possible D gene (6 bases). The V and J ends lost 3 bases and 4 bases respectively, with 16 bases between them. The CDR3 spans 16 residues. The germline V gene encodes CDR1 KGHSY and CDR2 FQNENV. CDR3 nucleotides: TGTGCCAGCAGCCAGGGAGCTGACAGGAGAGGAAACACCATATATTTT. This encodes CASSQGADRRGNTIYF.

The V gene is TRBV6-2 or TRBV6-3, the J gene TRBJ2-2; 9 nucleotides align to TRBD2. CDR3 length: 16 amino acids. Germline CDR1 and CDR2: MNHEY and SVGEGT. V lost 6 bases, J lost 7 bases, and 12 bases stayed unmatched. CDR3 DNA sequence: TGTGCCAGCAGAGCGGTAGCGGGAGTCGTGAACGGGGAGCTGTTTTTT. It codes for CASRAVAGVVNGELFF.

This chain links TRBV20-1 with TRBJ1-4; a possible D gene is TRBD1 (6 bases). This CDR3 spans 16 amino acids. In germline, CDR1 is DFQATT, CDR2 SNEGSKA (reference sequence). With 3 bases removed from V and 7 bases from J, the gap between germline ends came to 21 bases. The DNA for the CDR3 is TGCAGTGCTAGGGGGGGCCCGGAGGAGTTGACTGAAAAACTGTTTTTT. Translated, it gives CSARGGPEELTEKLFF.

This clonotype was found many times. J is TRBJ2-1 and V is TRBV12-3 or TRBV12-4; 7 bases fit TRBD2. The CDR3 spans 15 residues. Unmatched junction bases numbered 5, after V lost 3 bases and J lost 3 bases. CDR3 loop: CASSLGREVYNEQFF. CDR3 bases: TGTGCCAGCAGTTTGGGACGGGAGGTCTACAATGAGCAGTTCTTC.